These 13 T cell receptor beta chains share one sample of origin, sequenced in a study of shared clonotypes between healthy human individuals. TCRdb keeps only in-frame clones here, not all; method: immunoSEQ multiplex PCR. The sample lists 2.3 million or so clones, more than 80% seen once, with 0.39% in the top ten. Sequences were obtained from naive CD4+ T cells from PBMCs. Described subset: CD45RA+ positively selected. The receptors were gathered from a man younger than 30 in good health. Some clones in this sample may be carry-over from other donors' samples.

The CDR3 protein is CASNSGIAGELFF. The CDR3 DNA sequence: TGCGCCAGCAACTCGGGAATCGCCGGGGAGCTGTTTTTT. This chain joins TRBV23-1 and TRBJ2-2; D may be TRBD2 (5 bases). TRBV23-1 is sorted into the ORF group, with uncertain function. The germline V and J ends were trimmed by 7 bases and 6 bases, with 12 bases remaining between them. The CDR3 covers 13 residues.

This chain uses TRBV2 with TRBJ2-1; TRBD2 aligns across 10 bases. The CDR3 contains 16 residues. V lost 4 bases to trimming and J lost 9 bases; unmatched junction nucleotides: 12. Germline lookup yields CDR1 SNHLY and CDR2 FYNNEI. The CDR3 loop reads CASSVKREGRAGEQFF. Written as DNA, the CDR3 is TGTGCCAGCAGTGTGAAGCGGGAGGGCCGAGCAGGTGAGCAGTTCTTC.

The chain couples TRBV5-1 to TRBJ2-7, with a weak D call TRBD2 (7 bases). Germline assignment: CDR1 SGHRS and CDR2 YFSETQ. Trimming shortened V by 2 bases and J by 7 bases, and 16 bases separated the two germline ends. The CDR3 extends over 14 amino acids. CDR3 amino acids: CASSFWTRGAEQYF. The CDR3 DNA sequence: TGCGCCAGCAGCTTCTGGACTAGGGGGGCAGAGCAGTACTTC.

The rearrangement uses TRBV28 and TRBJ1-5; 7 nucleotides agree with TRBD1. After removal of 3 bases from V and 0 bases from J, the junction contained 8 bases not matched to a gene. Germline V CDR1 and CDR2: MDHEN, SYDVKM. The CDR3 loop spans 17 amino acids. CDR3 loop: CASSFSGTASSNQPQHF. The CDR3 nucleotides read TGTGCCAGCAGTTTTTCCGGGACAGCCTCTAGCAATCAGCCCCAGCATTTT.

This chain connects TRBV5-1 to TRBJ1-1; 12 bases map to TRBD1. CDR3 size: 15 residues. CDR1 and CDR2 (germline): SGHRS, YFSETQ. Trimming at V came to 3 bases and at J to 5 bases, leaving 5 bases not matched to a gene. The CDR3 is CASSSGQGARTEAFF. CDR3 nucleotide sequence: TGCGCCAGCAGCTCGGGACAGGGGGCGCGGACTGAAGCTTTCTTT.

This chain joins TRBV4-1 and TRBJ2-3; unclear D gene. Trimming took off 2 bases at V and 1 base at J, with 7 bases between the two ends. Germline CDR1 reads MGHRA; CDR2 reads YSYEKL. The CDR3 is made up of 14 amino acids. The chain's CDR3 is CASSQQSRTDTQYF. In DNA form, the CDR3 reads TGCGCCAGCAGCCAACAGAGTCGCACAGATACGCAGTATTTT.

CDR3 in amino acids: CASSFRDYTSYEQYF. DNA for the CDR3: TGTGCCAGCAGCTTTCGGGACTACACCTCCTACGAGCAGTACTTC. The rearrangement joins TRBV5-5 to TRBJ2-7; TRBD2 agrees at 7 bases. The CDR3 is made up of 15 amino acids. Germline V gives CDR1 SGHKS, CDR2 YYEKEE (reference sequence). With 2 bases clipped from V and 0 bases from J, the junction kept 5 bases outside the gene matches.

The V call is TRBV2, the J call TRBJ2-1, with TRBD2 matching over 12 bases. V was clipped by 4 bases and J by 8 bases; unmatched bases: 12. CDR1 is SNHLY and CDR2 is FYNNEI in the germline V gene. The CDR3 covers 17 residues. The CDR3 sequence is CASSGIATSGSPHEQFF. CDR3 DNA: TGTGCCAGCAGTGGAATTGCGACTAGCGGGAGCCCCCATGAGCAGTTCTTC.

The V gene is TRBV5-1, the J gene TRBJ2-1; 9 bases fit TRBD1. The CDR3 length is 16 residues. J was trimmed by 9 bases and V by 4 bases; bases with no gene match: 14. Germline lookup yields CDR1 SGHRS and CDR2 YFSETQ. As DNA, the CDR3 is TGCGCCAGCAGCCCTCTTCGACAGGGGGTCTCCCCTGAGCAGTTCTTC. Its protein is CASSPLRQGVSPEQFF. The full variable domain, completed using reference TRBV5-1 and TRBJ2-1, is KAGVTQTPRYLIKTRGQQVTLSCSPISGHRSVSWYQQTPGQGLQFLFEYFSETQRNKGNFPGRFSGRQFSNSRSEMNVSTLELGDSALYLCASSPLRQGVSPEQFFGPGTRLTVL.

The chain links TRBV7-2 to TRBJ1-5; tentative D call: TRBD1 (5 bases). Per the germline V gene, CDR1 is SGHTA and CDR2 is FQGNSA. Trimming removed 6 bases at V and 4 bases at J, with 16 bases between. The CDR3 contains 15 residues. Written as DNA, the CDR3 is TGTGCCAGCAGACCCTCGGGACGGTTAAATCAGCCCCAGCATTTT. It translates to CASRPSGRLNQPQHF.

The DNA for the CDR3 is TGTGCCAGCAGCCATGGGGGACAGCCCCCCCTGGAGCAGTACTTC. This translates into CASSHGGQPPLEQYF. This chain links TRBV7-3 with TRBJ2-7; 7 bases map to TRBD1. Germline V gives CDR1 SGHTA, CDR2 FQGTGA. The CDR3 covers 15 residues. V trimming: 5 bases; J trimming: 7 bases; junction bases outside the gene matches: 14.

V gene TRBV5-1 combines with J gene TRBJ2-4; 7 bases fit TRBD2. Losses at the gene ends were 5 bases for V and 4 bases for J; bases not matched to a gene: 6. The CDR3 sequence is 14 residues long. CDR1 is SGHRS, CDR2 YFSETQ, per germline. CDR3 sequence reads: CASSSGLGKNIQYF. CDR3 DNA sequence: TGCGCCAGCAGTAGTGGACTAGGGAAAAACATTCAGTACTTC. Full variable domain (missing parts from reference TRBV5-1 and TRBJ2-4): KAGVTQTPRYLIKTRGQQVTLSCSPISGHRSVSWYQQTPGQGLQFLFEYFSETQRNKGNFPGRFSGRQFSNSRSEMNVSTLELGDSALYLCASSSGLGKNIQYFGAGTRLSVL.

The CDR3 DNA follows: TGTGCCAGTAGTATTTCAGGATTGGCGGGACTCTTGGATGAGCAGTTCTTC. Its translation is CASSISGLAGLLDEQFF. The chain employs TRBV19 and TRBJ2-1; tentative D call: TRBD2 (6 bases). V lost 3 bases and J 8 bases, leaving 23 bases between the germline ends. The germline V gene has CDR1 LNHDA and CDR2 SQIVND (reference sequence). CDR3 length: 17 amino acids.